The entry that follows covers one T cell receptor (beta chain) sequence. The antigen remains undetermined. The data originate from a study of identical twins. Study-wide findings and caveats: Out-of-frame alpha sequences shared by twins showed excess low generation probability.

TCRdb redid the calling of the 5' RACE reads with MiXCR, one entry per CDR3 protein. The sample has about 730,000 distinct CDR3 sequences; 20% to 25% are singletons. CDR3 length: 13 amino acids. Germline CDR1 and CDR2: MNHEY and SVGEGT. The V end lost 4 bases, the J end lost 6 bases, and 12 bases lay between the germline ends. These data were also filed under a second study, of T cells expressing NK-cell markers. From that paper: With respect to HCMV, most of the eight sequenced donors were seropositive, and one was seronegative. Once again these clonotypes came out on top in the CD3+CD56-NKG2C+ fraction of a few donors. Evidence did not settle whether expanded NKG2C+ T cell clones targeted HCMV.

The receptor was isolated from a woman younger than 30 in good health. The sample comprised PBMCs. V and J are TRBV6-2 or TRBV6-3 and TRBJ1-2; D uncertain. In nucleotides, the CDR3 is TGTGCCAGCAGTTTACCCCCCCAGGATGGCTACACCTTC. It specifies CASSLPPQDGYTF.